This TCR beta chain is from a study of blood T cell repertoires in COVID-19. The overall study: Donors in the United States, Italy and Spain gave samples during acute or convalescent COVID-19. The analysed material was cDNA or gDNA that came from T cells, B-cell-depleted T cells, or PBMCs.

In the original workflow: Nucleated cell number was recorded as an estimate derived from reference gene primer amplification. Clones were sequenced by immunoSEQ multiplex PCR, and TCRdb holds only the in-frame ones, with some missing. D and trimming come from the DNA, and the V and J calls and clone size come from that table. The data show over 150,000 clones, with 84% seen just once and less than 15% held by the top ten. The V gene's germline CDR1 is SGHDT and CDR2 YYEEEE. The V end was cut by 3 bases, the J end by 0 bases, with 16 bases between. The CDR3 covers 17 residues. The material sequenced was peripheral blood. The source is a human donor in a cohort sampled during active COVID-19. The chain carries TRBV5-6 and TRBJ2-1; possibly TRBD2 for D (5 bases). In DNA, the CDR3 is TGTGCCAGCAGCTCCCTGGAGGACCCGAGCTCCTACAATGAGCAGTTCTTC. Translation: CASSSLEDPSSYNEQFF.